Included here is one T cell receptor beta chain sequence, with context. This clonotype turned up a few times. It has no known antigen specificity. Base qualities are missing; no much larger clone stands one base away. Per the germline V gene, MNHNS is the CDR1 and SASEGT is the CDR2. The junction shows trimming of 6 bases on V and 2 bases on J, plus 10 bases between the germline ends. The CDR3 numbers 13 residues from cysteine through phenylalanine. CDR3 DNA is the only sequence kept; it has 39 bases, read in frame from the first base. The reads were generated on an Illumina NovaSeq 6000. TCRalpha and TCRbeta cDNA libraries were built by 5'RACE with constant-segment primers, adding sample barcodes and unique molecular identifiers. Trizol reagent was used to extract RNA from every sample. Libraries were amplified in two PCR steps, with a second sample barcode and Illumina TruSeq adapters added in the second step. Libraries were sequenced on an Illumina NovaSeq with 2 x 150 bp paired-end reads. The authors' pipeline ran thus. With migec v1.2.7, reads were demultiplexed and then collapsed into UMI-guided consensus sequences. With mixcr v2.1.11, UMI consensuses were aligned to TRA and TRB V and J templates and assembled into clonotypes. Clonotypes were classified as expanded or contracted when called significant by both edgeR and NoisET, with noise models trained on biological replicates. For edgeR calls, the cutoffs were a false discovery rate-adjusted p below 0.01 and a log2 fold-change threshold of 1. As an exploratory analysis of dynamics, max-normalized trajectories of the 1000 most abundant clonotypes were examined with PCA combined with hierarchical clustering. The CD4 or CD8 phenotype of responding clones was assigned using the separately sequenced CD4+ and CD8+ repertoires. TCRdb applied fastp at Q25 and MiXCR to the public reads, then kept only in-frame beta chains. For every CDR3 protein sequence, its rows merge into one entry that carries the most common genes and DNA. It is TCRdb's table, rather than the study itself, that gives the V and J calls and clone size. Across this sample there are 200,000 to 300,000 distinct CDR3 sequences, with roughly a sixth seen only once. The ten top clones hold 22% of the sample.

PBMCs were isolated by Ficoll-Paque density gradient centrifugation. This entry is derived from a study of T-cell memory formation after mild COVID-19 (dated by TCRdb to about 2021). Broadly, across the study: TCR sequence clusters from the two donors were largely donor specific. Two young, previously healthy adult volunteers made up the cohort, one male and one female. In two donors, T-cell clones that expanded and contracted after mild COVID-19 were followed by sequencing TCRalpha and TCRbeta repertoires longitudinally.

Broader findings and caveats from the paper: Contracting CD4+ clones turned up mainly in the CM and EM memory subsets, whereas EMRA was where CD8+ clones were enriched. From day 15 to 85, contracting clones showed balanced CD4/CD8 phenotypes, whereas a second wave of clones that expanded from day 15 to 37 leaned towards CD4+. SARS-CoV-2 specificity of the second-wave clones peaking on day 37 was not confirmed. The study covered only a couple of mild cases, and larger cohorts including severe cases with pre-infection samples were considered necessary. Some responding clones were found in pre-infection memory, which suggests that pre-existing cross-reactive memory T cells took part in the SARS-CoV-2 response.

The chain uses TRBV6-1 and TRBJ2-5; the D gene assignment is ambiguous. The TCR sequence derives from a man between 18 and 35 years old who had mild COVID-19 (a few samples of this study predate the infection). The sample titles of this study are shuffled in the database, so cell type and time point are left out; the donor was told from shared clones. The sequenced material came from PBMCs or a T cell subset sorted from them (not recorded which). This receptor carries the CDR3 CASREVVQETQYF. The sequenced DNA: TGTGCCAGCAGAGAGGTAGTTCAAGAGACCCAGTACTTC.